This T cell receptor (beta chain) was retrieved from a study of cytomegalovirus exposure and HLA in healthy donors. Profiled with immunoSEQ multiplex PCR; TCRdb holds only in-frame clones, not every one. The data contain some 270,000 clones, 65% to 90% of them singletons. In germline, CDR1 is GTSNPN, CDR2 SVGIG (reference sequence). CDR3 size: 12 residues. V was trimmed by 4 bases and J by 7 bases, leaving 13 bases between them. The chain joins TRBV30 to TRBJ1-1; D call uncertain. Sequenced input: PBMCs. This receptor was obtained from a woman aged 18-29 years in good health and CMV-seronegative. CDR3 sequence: CAWIGGNVEAFF. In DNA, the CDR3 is TGTGCCTGGATTGGAGGGAACGTTGAAGCTTTCTTT.